These 17 T cell receptor beta chains were sequenced from one sample in a study of CD8 T cells in ankylosing spondylitis. These TCRs are of unknown antigen specificity. The study's findings and limits: Within ankylosing spondylitis blood, a TCR beta motif made up of roughly eight highly homologous variants appeared to be characteristic.

TCRdb reprocessed the 5' RACE reads via MiXCR and lists one record per CDR3 protein. The data show approximately 500,000 distinct CDR3 sequences, roughly 13% seen once. Sequencing was carried out using blood, either unsorted or a sorted T cell fraction (not recorded which). All receptors come from a male donor with ankylosing spondylitis.

This clonotype was seen more than once but under ten times. The chain combines TRBV24-1 with TRBJ2-3, with 7 bases fitting TRBD1. Germline V gene data show CDR1 as KGHDR and CDR2 as SFDVKD. V lost 1 base to trimming and J lost 1 base; unmatched junction nucleotides: 1. The CDR3 is 15 residues long. CDR3 coding DNA: TGTGCCACCAGTGATTTCGACAGGGGCACAGATACGCAGTATTTT. Translated, it gives CATSDFDRGTDTQYF.

The chain carries TRBV10-1 and TRBJ2-6; D is undetermined. Per the germline V gene, CDR1 is WNHNN and CDR2 is SYGVQD (reference sequence). V lost 3 bases and J 1 base, leaving 10 bases between the germline ends. This CDR3 is built from 16 residues. This CDR3 reads CASSEGQISGANVLTF. CDR3 DNA: TGCGCCAGCAGTGAAGGTCAAATTTCTGGGGCCAACGTCCTGACTTTC.

This clonotype showed up just a few times. V and J are TRBV11-2 and TRBJ1-3; 10 positions agree with TRBD1. The V and J ends lost 1 base and 6 bases, in that order; junction bases with no gene match: 3. The length of the CDR3 is 15 residues. The germline gives CDR1 SGHAT, CDR2 FQNNGV. The CDR3 loop is CASSLGGTGENTIYF. CDR3 coding DNA: TGTGCCAGCAGCTTAGGAGGGACAGGGGAAAACACCATATATTTT.

The rearrangement uses TRBV20-1 and TRBJ2-1; the match to TRBD2 covers 8 bases. The CDR3 covers 15 residues. The junction had 8 bases not matched to a gene; V was cut back by 6 bases and J by 1 base. Per germline, CDR1 DFQATT and CDR2 SNEGSKA (reference sequence). DNA of the CDR3: TGCAGTGCCCGGCGGGAGGCCGTGTCCTACAATGAGCAGTTCTTC. Translation: CSARREAVSYNEQFF.

The chain joins TRBV3-1 to TRBJ1-2; tentative D call: TRBD1 (5 bases). The germline V gene encodes CDR1 LGHDT and CDR2 YNNKEL (reference sequence). V was pared by 4 bases and J by 5 bases, with 17 bases between. The CDR3 covers 15 residues. Written as DNA, the CDR3 is TGTGCCAGCAGCCGCCCGGGACCCCCGATTTATGGCTACACCTTC. Amino acid sequence: CASSRPGPPIYGYTF.

This clonotype showed up just once. The J gene is TRBJ2-1, the V gene TRBV27; D is uncertain. From germline, CDR1 is MNHEY and CDR2 SMNVEV (reference sequence). The length of the CDR3 is 14 residues. V was cut by 8 bases and J by 6 bases, with 17 bases left in between. CDR3: CASSPPDWSNEQFF. For the CDR3, the DNA is TGTGCCAGCTCCCCCCCCGACTGGTCCAATGAGCAGTTCTTC.

The table lists this clonotype with many counts. This chain connects TRBV5-1 to TRBJ2-7; 8 positions match TRBD2. Germline assignment: CDR1 SGHRS and CDR2 YFSETQ. After removal of 4 bases from V and 1 base from J, the junction contained 4 bases not matched to a gene. The CDR3 length is 14 residues. In nucleotides, the CDR3 is TGCGCCAGCAGCACGGGGGGGGGATCCTACGAGCAGTACGTC. Its translation: CASSTGGGSYEQYV.

The chain combines TRBV5-1 with TRBJ1-3, with 7 nucleotides matching TRBD1. V shed 5 bases and J 6 bases; nucleotides not matched to a gene: 5. Germline assignment: CDR1 SGHRS and CDR2 YFSETQ. The length of the CDR3 is 13 residues. In DNA form, the CDR3 reads TGCGCCAGCAGGGCCGGGACAGAAAACACCATATATTTT. It encodes CASRAGTENTIYF.

This chain uses TRBV24-1 with TRBJ2-5; no clear D. The CDR3 totals 16 residues. With 0 bases removed from V and 5 bases from J, the gap between germline ends came to 15 bases. Germline values: CDR1 KGHDR, CDR2 SFDVKD. CDR3 amino acids: CATSDLSLGRAETQYF. The CDR3, as DNA: TGTGCCACCAGTGATTTGAGTTTGGGCCGTGCGGAGACCCAGTACTTC.

This clonotype has a handful of counts. The chain employs TRBV12-3 or TRBV12-4 and TRBJ2-3; the D gene could be TRBD1 or TRBD2 (5 bases each). V dropped 5 bases and J dropped 3 bases, with 18 bases sitting between them. The CDR3 consists of 16 residues. The CDR3 sequence: CASSKRTHGTTDTQYF. CDR3 in DNA: TGTGCCAGCAGTAAAAGGACCCATGGGACGACAGATACGCAGTATTTT.

The chain couples TRBV20-1 to TRBJ2-1, with D maybe TRBD1 (6 bases). CDR3 length: 13 amino acids. Per the germline V gene, CDR1 is DFQATT and CDR2 is SNEGSKA (reference sequence). Trimming cost V 7 bases and J 6 bases, with 16 bases left between them. The CDR3 DNA follows: TGCAGTGTCTTAGTGGCAGGGGTCAATGAGCAGTTCTTC. It codes for CSVLVAGVNEQFF.

This clonotype occurred a few times. The CDR3 reads CSVRVSTDTQYF. The CDR3 nucleotides are TGCAGCGTTAGGGTTAGCACAGATACGCAGTATTTT. This chain links TRBV29-1 with TRBJ2-3; D remains unclear. This CDR3 comprises 12 residues. Trimming left V 5 bases short and J 0 bases short, with 6 bases between. The germline gives CDR1 SQVTM, CDR2 ANQGSEA.

This clonotype has a count of ten or more. V is TRBV7-9 and J is TRBJ1-2; a weak D match, TRBD1 (6 bases). This CDR3 comprises 14 residues. The germline CDR1 and CDR2 sequences are SEHNR and FQNEAQ (reference sequence). V was clipped by 4 bases and J by 4 bases, with 13 bases between them. The CDR3 spells CASSSDSPLYGYTF. The CDR3 region has the DNA TGTGCCAGCAGCTCGGACAGCCCTCTCTATGGCTACACCTTC.

This clonotype was seen a handful of times. This rearrangement joins TRBV19 to TRBJ1-5; D is possibly TRBD1 (5 bases). Trimming took 4 bases from V and 7 from J, leaving 17 bases between them. The CDR3 sequence is 15 residues long. Germline CDR1 reads LNHDA; CDR2 reads SQIVND (reference sequence). This chain's CDR3 is CASSTDSGSGQPQHF. The CDR3, as DNA: TGTGCCAGTAGTACAGACAGTGGGTCGGGACAGCCCCAGCATTTT.

The chain uses TRBV12-3 or TRBV12-4 and TRBJ2-1; 10 nucleotides match TRBD2. Losses at the gene ends were 3 bases for V and 7 bases for J; bases not matched to a gene: 12. The CDR3 runs 17 residues. CDR3 DNA: TGTGCCAGCAGTTTCGGCGGCTCTAGCGGGAGCGGGAATGAGCAGTTCTTC. This gives the protein CASSFGGSSGSGNEQFF.

In its sample, this clonotype was seen many times. The rearrangement uses TRBV12-3 or TRBV12-4 and TRBJ2-7; D not certain. V was shortened by 5 bases and J by 3 bases, with 17 bases between the two germline ends. There are 15 residues in the CDR3. In DNA, the CDR3 is TGTGCCAGCAGTGTGTATCAGGCCAGCTTCTACGAGCAGTACTTC. Protein sequence: CASSVYQASFYEQYF.

The chain recombines TRBV10-3 with TRBJ2-7, with 9 positions matching TRBD1. Germline V gene data show CDR1 as ENHRY and CDR2 as SYGVKD. V was pared by 3 bases and J by 7 bases, with 13 bases of the junction left unmatched. The CDR3 covers 16 residues. The CDR3 region is CAISEVQGAMPTEQYV. The CDR3 DNA follows: TGTGCCATCAGTGAAGTACAGGGGGCGATGCCTACTGAGCAGTACGTC.